The rows below give T cell receptor beta chains drawn from one sample of a study of T cell repertoires in cytomegalovirus infection. The antigens of these receptors remain unknown. TCRdb reprocessed the reads with MiXCR, giving one entry per CDR3 protein. In the table there are just under 500,000 distinct CDR3 sequences, 25% to 35% of which are singletons. Sequenced material: cultured PBMCs, taken from culture after CMV antigen stimulation. These receptors were obtained from a human donor in good health (CMV status not recorded). Some clones in this sample may be carry-over from other donors' samples. The CDR3 runs from the conserved cysteine through the conserved F or W. The order of the fields is V gene, D gene, J gene, clone size, CDR3 protein, CDR3 DNA. D genes are given only for firm matches. Not every row has a clone size; where given, it reads once, few, many or a size class.

V gene: TRBV7-8; D gene: -; J gene: TRBJ2-5; clone size: few; CDR3 protein: CASSRGRQLSETQYF; CDR3 DNA: TGTGCCAGCAGCCGTGGAAGACAGCTAAGCGAGACCCAGTACTTC
V gene: TRBV7-2; D gene: TRBD1; J gene: TRBJ2-6; clone size: medium-sized; CDR3 protein: CASIPGQGASGANVLTF; CDR3 DNA: TGTGCCAGCATCCCGGGACAGGGGGCGAGTGGGGCCAACGTCCTGACTTTC
V gene: TRBV6-6; D gene: TRBD1; J gene: TRBJ1-5; clone size: many; CDR3 protein: CASKGVPQGAINGVQPQHF; CDR3 DNA: TGTGCCAGCAAGGGCGTGCCACAGGGGGCTATAAACGGCGTACAGCCCCAGCATTTT
V gene: TRBV6-6; D gene: -; J gene: TRBJ1-1; clone size: -; CDR3 protein: CASSYTPGATEAFF; CDR3 DNA: TGTGCCAGCAGTTACACCCCGGGGGCTACTGAAGCTTTCTTT
V gene: TRBV7-8; D gene: TRBD1; J gene: TRBJ1-1; clone size: many; CDR3 protein: CASSLPGQGFTEAFF; CDR3 DNA: TGTGCCAGCAGTCTACCGGGACAGGGTTTCACTGAAGCTTTCTTT
V gene: TRBV7-8; D gene: -; J gene: TRBJ2-5; clone size: -; CDR3 protein: CASSLRGGVRETQYF; CDR3 DNA: TGTGCCAGCAGCTTACGAGGGGGGGTACGGGAGACCCAGTACTTC
V gene: TRBV19; D gene: -; J gene: TRBJ1-1; clone size: -; CDR3 protein: CASRQNGIEGRAEAFF; CDR3 DNA: TGTGCCAGTAGACAGAACGGAATAGAGGGACGGGCTGAAGCTTTCTTT
V gene: TRBV7-2; D gene: TRBD1; J gene: TRBJ1-1; clone size: few; CDR3 protein: CASSSPGQLTEAFF; CDR3 DNA: TGTGCCAGCAGCTCCCCGGGACAGCTGACTGAAGCTTTCTTT
V gene: TRBV6-5; D gene: -; J gene: TRBJ1-6; clone size: -; CDR3 protein: CASSAPTGGNSPLHF; CDR3 DNA: TGTGCCAGCAGCGCGCCGACAGGAGGAAATTCACCCCTCCACTTT
V gene: TRBV19; D gene: TRBD1; J gene: TRBJ1-1; clone size: few; CDR3 protein: CASSILPGQHTEAFF; CDR3 DNA: TGTGCCAGTAGTATACTTCCGGGACAGCACACTGAAGCTTTCTTT
V gene: TRBV12-5; D gene: -; J gene: TRBJ2-2; clone size: -; CDR3 protein: CASGEGTFDTGELFF; CDR3 DNA: TGTGCTAGTGGCGAAGGGACATTCGACACCGGGGAGCTGTTTTTT
V gene: TRBV4-1; D gene: -; J gene: TRBJ2-2; clone size: -; CDR3 protein: CASSQDPDNTGELFF; CDR3 DNA: TGTGCCAGCAGCCAAGATCCGGATAACACCGGGGAGCTGTTTTTT
V gene: TRBV27; D gene: -; J gene: TRBJ1-5; clone size: -; CDR3 protein: CASSLKGGLQPQHF; CDR3 DNA: TGTGCCAGCAGTTTAAAGGGGGGCTTGCAGCCCCAGCATTTT
V gene: TRBV15; D gene: -; J gene: TRBJ2-6; clone size: few; CDR3 protein: CATSRDGRSGANVLTF; CDR3 DNA: TGTGCCACCAGCAGAGATGGACGCTCTGGGGCCAACGTCCTGACTTTC
V gene: TRBV7-8; D gene: TRBD2; J gene: TRBJ2-5; clone size: -; CDR3 protein: CASSQISSGSRETQYF; CDR3 DNA: TGTGCCAGCAGCCAAATTTCTAGCGGGAGTCGGGAGACCCAGTACTTC
V gene: TRBV12-3/TRBV12-4; D gene: -; J gene: TRBJ2-5; clone size: few; CDR3 protein: CASTLDSKETQYF; CDR3 DNA: TGTGCCAGCACCCTTGACAGCAAAGAGACCCAGTACTTC
V gene: TRBV4-2; D gene: -; J gene: TRBJ2-7; clone size: few; CDR3 protein: CASSQDKGPYEQYF; CDR3 DNA: TGTGCCAGCAGCCAAGACAAGGGTCCGTACGAGCAGTACTTC
V gene: TRBV14; D gene: -; J gene: TRBJ1-1; clone size: -; CDR3 protein: CASRGAGSNTEAFF; CDR3 DNA: TGTGCCAGCAGGGGGGCCGGATCCAACACTGAAGCTTTCTTT
V gene: TRBV12-3/TRBV12-4; D gene: -; J gene: TRBJ1-4; clone size: -; CDR3 protein: CASRHFNEKLFF; CDR3 DNA: TGTGCCAGCAGACACTTTAATGAAAAACTGTTTTTT
V gene: TRBV3-1; D gene: TRBD2; J gene: TRBJ2-7; clone size: -; CDR3 protein: CASSRLASSEQYF; CDR3 DNA: TGTGCCAGCAGCCGACTAGCCTCAAGCGAGCAGTACTTC
V gene: TRBV11-2; D gene: TRBD1; J gene: TRBJ1-3; clone size: -; CDR3 protein: CASSLRSWDRGLGNTIYF; CDR3 DNA: TGTGCCAGCAGCTTAAGGAGTTGGGACAGGGGGCTCGGAAACACCATATATTTT
V gene: TRBV5-4; D gene: -; J gene: TRBJ1-6; clone size: -; CDR3 protein: CASSLDLAGSPLHF; CDR3 DNA: TGTGCCAGCAGCTTGGATTTGGCTGGTTCACCCCTCCACTTT
V gene: TRBV28; D gene: -; J gene: TRBJ2-7; clone size: -; CDR3 protein: CASTPEWEREQYF; CDR3 DNA: TGTGCCAGCACCCCCGAGTGGGAGAGAGAGCAGTACTTC
V gene: TRBV12-5; D gene: -; J gene: TRBJ2-1; clone size: -; CDR3 protein: CASGLAPTRTAPNEQFF; CDR3 DNA: TGTGCTAGTGGTTTGGCCCCCACTAGGACAGCCCCCAATGAGCAGTTCTTC
V gene: TRBV19; D gene: TRBD1; J gene: TRBJ1-1; clone size: -; CDR3 protein: CASSTRDRVLHAGLNTEAFF; CDR3 DNA: TGTGCCAGTAGCACCCGGGACAGGGTTCTTCATGCTGGGTTGAACACTGAAGCTTTCTTT
V gene: TRBV19; D gene: -; J gene: TRBJ2-3; clone size: few; CDR3 protein: CASSISGSDTQYF; CDR3 DNA: TGTGCCAGTAGTATTAGTGGATCAGATACGCAGTATTTT
V gene: TRBV13; D gene: -; J gene: TRBJ1-3; clone size: -; CDR3 protein: CASSREGIIGNTIYF; CDR3 DNA: TGTGCCAGCAGCCGCGAGGGGATTATTGGAAACACCATATATTTT
V gene: TRBV6-2/TRBV6-3; D gene: TRBD1; J gene: TRBJ1-5; clone size: -; CDR3 protein: CASSSDRDEQPQHF; CDR3 DNA: TGTGCCAGCAGTTCCGACAGGGATGAACAGCCCCAGCATTTT
V gene: TRBV2; D gene: TRBD2; J gene: TRBJ2-1; clone size: few; CDR3 protein: CASSEAQASGRGNYNEQFF; CDR3 DNA: TGTGCCAGCAGTGAAGCGCAAGCTAGCGGGAGGGGTAACTACAATGAGCAGTTCTTC
V gene: TRBV27; D gene: TRBD2; J gene: TRBJ2-3; clone size: -; CDR3 protein: CASSSSPGLNTQYF; CDR3 DNA: TGTGCCAGCAGTTCCTCCCCGGGACTAAATACGCAGTATTTT
V gene: TRBV11-3; D gene: -; J gene: TRBJ2-3; clone size: many; CDR3 protein: CASSLGEGGSGDTQYF; CDR3 DNA: TGTGCCAGCAGCTTAGGAGAGGGGGGAAGTGGAGATACGCAGTATTTT
V gene: TRBV6-1; D gene: -; J gene: TRBJ1-3; clone size: few; CDR3 protein: CASRMAGPDSGNTIYF; CDR3 DNA: TGTGCCAGCAGAATGGCAGGGCCGGACTCTGGAAACACCATATATTTT
V gene: TRBV27; D gene: -; J gene: TRBJ2-5; clone size: -; CDR3 protein: CASSWRSGLQETQYF; CDR3 DNA: TGTGCCAGCAGTTGGAGGAGCGGCCTCCAAGAGACCCAGTACTTC
V gene: TRBV7-2; D gene: TRBD2; J gene: TRBJ2-3; clone size: -; CDR3 protein: CASSLELAGADTQYF; CDR3 DNA: TGTGCCAGCAGCTTAGAGTTAGCGGGGGCAGATACGCAGTATTTT
V gene: TRBV11-2; D gene: TRBD2; J gene: TRBJ2-5; clone size: -; CDR3 protein: CASSLVGTSGSFYETQYF; CDR3 DNA: TGTGCCAGCAGCTTAGTCGGGACTAGCGGGAGCTTTTACGAGACCCAGTACTTC
V gene: TRBV28; D gene: TRBD1; J gene: TRBJ2-3; clone size: few; CDR3 protein: CASSRTTGGGWYF; CDR3 DNA: TGTGCCAGCAGCCGCACCACAGGGGGCGGGTGGTATTTT
V gene: TRBV7-6; D gene: -; J gene: TRBJ1-3; clone size: -; CDR3 protein: CASSSPSGNTIYF; CDR3 DNA: TGTGCCAGCAGCTCCCCCTCTGGAAACACCATATATTTT
V gene: TRBV20-1; D gene: TRBD1; J gene: TRBJ2-7; clone size: few; CDR3 protein: CSAEGTGDYYEQYF; CDR3 DNA: TGCAGTGCCGAGGGGACAGGGGACTACTACGAGCAGTACTTC
V gene: TRBV12-3/TRBV12-4; D gene: TRBD2; J gene: TRBJ2-5; clone size: few; CDR3 protein: CASSLGLAGGGRETQYF; CDR3 DNA: TGTGCCAGCAGCCTGGGACTAGCGGGGGGGGGTCGGGAGACCCAGTACTTC
V gene: TRBV27; D gene: -; J gene: TRBJ1-2; clone size: -; CDR3 protein: CASSSRDLNYGYTF; CDR3 DNA: TGTGCCAGCAGTTCCCGGGACCTGAACTATGGCTACACCTTC
V gene: TRBV11-1; D gene: TRBD2; J gene: TRBJ2-1; clone size: few; CDR3 protein: CASSPVAGASYNEQFF; CDR3 DNA: TGTGCCAGCAGCCCCGTTGCGGGAGCTTCCTACAATGAGCAGTTCTTC
V gene: TRBV11-2; D gene: -; J gene: TRBJ2-1; clone size: many; CDR3 protein: CASSLDPDYEQFF; CDR3 DNA: TGTGCCAGCAGCTTAGATCCTGACTACGAGCAGTTCTTC
V gene: TRBV19; D gene: -; J gene: TRBJ1-1; clone size: -; CDR3 protein: CASGSFPEDTEAFF; CDR3 DNA: TGTGCCAGTGGTTCTTTTCCGGAGGACACTGAAGCTTTCTTT
V gene: TRBV5-1; D gene: -; J gene: TRBJ1-1; clone size: few; CDR3 protein: CASSLAGASSAFF; CDR3 DNA: TGCGCCAGCAGCTTGGCAGGGGCCTCCTCGGCTTTCTTT
V gene: TRBV7-2; D gene: TRBD2; J gene: TRBJ2-5; clone size: -; CDR3 protein: CASSLGGSGGRTQYF; CDR3 DNA: TGTGCCAGCAGCTTAGGCGGGAGCGGAGGGAGGACCCAGTACTTC
V gene: TRBV7-9; D gene: -; J gene: TRBJ1-6; clone size: few; CDR3 protein: CASSLWGVNSPLHF; CDR3 DNA: TGTGCCAGCAGCTTATGGGGGGTTAATTCACCCCTCCACTTT
V gene: TRBV11-1; D gene: -; J gene: TRBJ1-1; clone size: -; CDR3 protein: CASSLVGAQNTEAFF; CDR3 DNA: TGTGCCAGCAGCTTAGTAGGGGCCCAGAACACTGAAGCTTTCTTT
V gene: TRBV20-1; D gene: -; J gene: TRBJ1-4; clone size: -; CDR3 protein: CSARWGRASEKLFF; CDR3 DNA: TGCAGTGCACGTTGGGGGAGGGCTAGTGAAAAACTGTTTTTT
V gene: TRBV7-2; D gene: -; J gene: TRBJ2-2; clone size: -; CDR3 protein: CASSPTLRGELFF; CDR3 DNA: TGTGCCAGCAGCCCGACCTTGAGAGGGGAGCTGTTTTTT
V gene: TRBV14; D gene: -; J gene: TRBJ2-3; clone size: few; CDR3 protein: CASSQGQGNWDTQYF; CDR3 DNA: TGTGCCAGCAGCCAAGGGCAGGGGAATTGGGATACGCAGTATTTT
V gene: TRBV11-3; D gene: TRBD2; J gene: TRBJ2-1; clone size: few; CDR3 protein: CATSPSGAYNEQFF; CDR3 DNA: TGTGCCACCTCGCCTAGCGGAGCTTACAATGAGCAGTTCTTC
V gene: TRBV6-1; D gene: TRBD1; J gene: TRBJ1-2; clone size: few; CDR3 protein: CASSATGGFLDGYTF; CDR3 DNA: TGTGCCAGCAGCGCGACAGGGGGCTTTTTAGATGGCTACACCTTC
V gene: TRBV12-3/TRBV12-4; D gene: -; J gene: TRBJ2-7; clone size: few; CDR3 protein: CASSFRALYEQYF; CDR3 DNA: TGTGCCAGCAGTTTTCGGGCCCTCTACGAGCAGTACTTC
V gene: TRBV7-9; D gene: -; J gene: TRBJ2-5; clone size: -; CDR3 protein: CASSLVAAREETQYF; CDR3 DNA: TGTGCCAGCAGCTTAGTGGCGGCCCGGGAGGAGACCCAGTACTTC
V gene: TRBV7-2; D gene: TRBD2; J gene: TRBJ2-5; clone size: many; CDR3 protein: CASSLVGRTEGGETQYF; CDR3 DNA: TGTGCCAGCAGCTTAGTGGGCCGGACGGAGGGAGGGGAGACCCAGTACTTC
V gene: TRBV7-2; D gene: -; J gene: TRBJ2-5; clone size: many; CDR3 protein: CASSPDRSSETQYF; CDR3 DNA: TGTGCCAGCAGCCCGGACCGCTCTTCTGAGACCCAGTACTTC
V gene: TRBV12-3/TRBV12-4; D gene: TRBD1; J gene: TRBJ2-3; clone size: -; CDR3 protein: CASRLALSGQGAGDTQYF; CDR3 DNA: TGTGCCAGCAGATTAGCGCTATCGGGTCAGGGGGCCGGGGATACGCAGTATTTT
V gene: TRBV6-2/TRBV6-3; D gene: TRBD2; J gene: TRBJ2-1; clone size: few; CDR3 protein: CASIPSGRAYNNEQFF; CDR3 DNA: TGTGCCAGCATTCCTAGCGGGAGGGCCTATAACAATGAGCAGTTCTTC
V gene: TRBV7-2; D gene: TRBD2; J gene: TRBJ2-4; clone size: few; CDR3 protein: CASSLLQGRGNIQYF; CDR3 DNA: TGTGCCAGCAGCCTTCTTCAAGGGAGGGGAAACATTCAGTACTTC
V gene: TRBV6-5; D gene: TRBD2; J gene: TRBJ2-1; clone size: -; CDR3 protein: CASSPIAGVSEQFF; CDR3 DNA: TGTGCCAGCAGTCCGATAGCGGGAGTCAGTGAGCAGTTCTTC